The clone carrying this TCR beta chain was observed a few times. These data belong to a study of early T cells in non-severe SARS-CoV-2 infection. Individual cDNA molecules carried attached unique molecular identifiers. TCRdb re-called the 5' RACE reads with MiXCR, one entry per CDR3 protein. The table includes 70,000 to 95,000 distinct CDR3 sequences, roughly 14% detected once. What was sequenced was whole blood. The source is an adult who was a healthcare worker with PCR-confirmed SARS-CoV-2 infection or an uninfected control (not recorded which).

The CDR3 here is CASSLGVRYGYTF. CDR3 nucleotide sequence: TGTGCCAGCAGTTTAGGGGTCCGCTATGGCTACACCTTC. V gene TRBV12-3 or TRBV12-4 combines with J gene TRBJ1-2, with D uncertain. The CDR3 loop spans 13 amino acids. Trimming stripped 1 base from V and 4 bases from J, with 7 bases between.